At least ten counts were recorded for the clone carrying this T cell receptor (beta chain). Its cognate antigen is unknown. Amplification of TCR beta CDR3 regions used RNA as the template. HTBI primers were used for first-round RT-PCR of the TCR CDR3. In TCRdb, the multiplex PCR reads were re-called with MiXCR into one record per CDR3 protein. This sample has 620,000 or so distinct CDR3 sequences, with approximately 15% found just once. A roughly 10 ml volume of fresh peripheral blood provided the PBMCs. Per the germline V gene, CDR1 is MNHNS and CDR2 is SASEGT. The CDR3 has 12 residues. Trimming pared 5 bases from V and 5 bases from J, leaving 9 bases between. These data come from a study of T cells in Graves' hyperthyroidism and ophthalmopathy. General study points: Stable hyperthyroidism and ophthalmopathy were separated using 13 V-J signatures. Prediction of ophthalmopathy progression came a median about 6 months pre-onset. Blood also held most thyroid clonotypes expanded beyond 0.001.

Sequencing was performed on blood. The chain carries TRBV6-1 and TRBJ1-1; unclear D gene. The sequence came from a woman in her forties or fifties with Graves' ophthalmopathy. CDR3 coding DNA: TGTGCCAGCAGTCTCCGGCAAACTGAAGCTTTCTTT. Its translation: CASSLRQTEAFF.